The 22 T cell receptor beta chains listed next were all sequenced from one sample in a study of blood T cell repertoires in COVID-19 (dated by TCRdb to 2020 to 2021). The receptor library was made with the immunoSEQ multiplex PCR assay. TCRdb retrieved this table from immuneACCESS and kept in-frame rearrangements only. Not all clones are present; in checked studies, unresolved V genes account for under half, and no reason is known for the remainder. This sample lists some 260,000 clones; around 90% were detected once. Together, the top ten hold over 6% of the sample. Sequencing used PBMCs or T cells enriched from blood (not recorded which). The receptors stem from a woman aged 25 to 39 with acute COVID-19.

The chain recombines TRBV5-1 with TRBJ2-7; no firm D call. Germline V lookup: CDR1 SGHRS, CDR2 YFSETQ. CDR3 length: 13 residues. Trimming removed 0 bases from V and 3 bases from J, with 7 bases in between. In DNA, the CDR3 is TGCGCCAGCAGCTTGGAAAGCATCTACGAGCAGTACTTC. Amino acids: CASSLESIYEQYF.

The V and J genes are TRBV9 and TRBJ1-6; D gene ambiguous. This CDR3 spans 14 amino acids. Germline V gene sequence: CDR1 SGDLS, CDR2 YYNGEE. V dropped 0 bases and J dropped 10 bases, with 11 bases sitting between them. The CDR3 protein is CASSVGVLGSPLHF. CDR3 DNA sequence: TGTGCCAGCAGCGTAGGGGTCCTGGGCTCACCCCTCCACTTT.

The CDR3 DNA follows: TGTGCCAGCGGATCTAGTGGAGGGCCCGAGTTCTTC. Its translation is CASGSSGGPEFF. This chain uses TRBV9 with TRBJ2-1, with D perhaps matching TRBD2 (6 bases). There are 12 residues in the CDR3. CDR1 is SGDLS, CDR2 YYNGEE, per germline. Between the trimmed V and J ends, which lost 7 bases and 14 bases, there was a span of 19 bases.

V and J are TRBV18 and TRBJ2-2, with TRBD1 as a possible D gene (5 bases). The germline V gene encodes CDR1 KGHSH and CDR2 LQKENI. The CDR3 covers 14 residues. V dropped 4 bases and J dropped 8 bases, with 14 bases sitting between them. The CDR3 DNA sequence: TGTGCCAGCTCACAAGACAGTACCCCGGGGGAGCTGTTTTTT. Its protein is CASSQDSTPGELFF.

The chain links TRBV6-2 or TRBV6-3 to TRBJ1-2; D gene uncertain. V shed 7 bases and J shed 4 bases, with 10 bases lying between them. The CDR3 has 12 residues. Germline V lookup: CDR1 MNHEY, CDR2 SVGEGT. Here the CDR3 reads CASTPRGYGYTF. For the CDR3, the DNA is TGTGCCAGCACCCCGCGGGGCTATGGCTACACCTTC.

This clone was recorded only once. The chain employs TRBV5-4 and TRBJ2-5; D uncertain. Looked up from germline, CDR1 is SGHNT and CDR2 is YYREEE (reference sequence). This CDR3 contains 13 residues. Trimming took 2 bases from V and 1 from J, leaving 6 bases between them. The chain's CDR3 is CASSLQLQETQYF. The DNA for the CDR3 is TGTGCCAGCAGCTTACAGCTCCAAGAGACCCAGTACTTC.

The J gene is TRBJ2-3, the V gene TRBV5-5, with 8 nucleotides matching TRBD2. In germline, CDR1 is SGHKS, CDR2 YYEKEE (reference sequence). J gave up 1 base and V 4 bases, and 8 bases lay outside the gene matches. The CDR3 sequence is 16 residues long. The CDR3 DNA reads TGTGCCAGCAGCCAACCGCGGGGGGCTCGCACAGATACGCAGTATTTT. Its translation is CASSQPRGARTDTQYF.

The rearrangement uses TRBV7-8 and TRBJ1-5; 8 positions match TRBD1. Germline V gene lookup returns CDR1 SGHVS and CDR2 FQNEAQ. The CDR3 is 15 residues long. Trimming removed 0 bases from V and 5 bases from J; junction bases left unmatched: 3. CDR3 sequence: CASSLAQTGDQPQHF. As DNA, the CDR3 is TGTGCCAGCAGCTTAGCCCAGACAGGGGATCAGCCCCAGCATTTT.

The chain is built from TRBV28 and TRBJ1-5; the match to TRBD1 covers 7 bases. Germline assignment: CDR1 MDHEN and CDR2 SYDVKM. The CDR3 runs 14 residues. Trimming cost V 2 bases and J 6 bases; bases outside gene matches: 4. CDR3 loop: CASSLEGAGQPQHF. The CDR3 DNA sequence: TGTGCCAGCAGTTTAGAGGGGGCTGGTCAGCCCCAGCATTTT.

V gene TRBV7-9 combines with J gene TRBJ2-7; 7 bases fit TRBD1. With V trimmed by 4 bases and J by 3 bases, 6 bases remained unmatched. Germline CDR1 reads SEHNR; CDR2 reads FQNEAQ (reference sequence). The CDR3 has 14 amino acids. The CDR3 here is CASSYTGTDYEQYF. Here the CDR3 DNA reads TGTGCCAGCAGCTACACCGGGACAGACTACGAGCAGTACTTC.

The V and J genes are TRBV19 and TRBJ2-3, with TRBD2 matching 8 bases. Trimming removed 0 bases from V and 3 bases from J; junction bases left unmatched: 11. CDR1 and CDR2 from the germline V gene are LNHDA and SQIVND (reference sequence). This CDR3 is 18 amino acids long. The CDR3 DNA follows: TGTGCCAGTAGTATAGATCGAGACGGGAGGGGGTCGACAGATACGCAGTATTTT. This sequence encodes CASSIDRDGRGSTDTQYF.

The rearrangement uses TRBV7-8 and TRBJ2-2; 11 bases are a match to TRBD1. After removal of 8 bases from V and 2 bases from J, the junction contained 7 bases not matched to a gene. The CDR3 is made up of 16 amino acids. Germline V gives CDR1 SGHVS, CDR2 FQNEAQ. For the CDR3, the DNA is TGTGCCAGCCGCATCGGACAGGGGGCCAACACCGGGGAGCTGTTTTTT. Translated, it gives CASRIGQGANTGELFF.

CDR3 region: CASSVELLGQGRGNEQFF. CDR3 DNA: TGTGCCAGCAGCGTAGAATTATTAGGACAGGGAAGAGGCAATGAGCAGTTCTTC. The gene calls are TRBV9 and TRBJ2-1, with 8 positions matching TRBD1. Unmatched junction bases numbered 14, after V lost 0 bases and J lost 6 bases. Germline lookup yields CDR1 SGDLS and CDR2 YYNGEE. This CDR3 region has 18 residues.

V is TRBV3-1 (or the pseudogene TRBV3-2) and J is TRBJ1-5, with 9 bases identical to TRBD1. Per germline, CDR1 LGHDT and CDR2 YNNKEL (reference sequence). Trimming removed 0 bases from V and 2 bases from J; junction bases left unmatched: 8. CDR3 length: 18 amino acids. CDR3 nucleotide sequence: TGTGCCAGCAGCCAAGAGGGATCACAGGGGGCAGGCAATCAGCCCCAGCATTTT. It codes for CASSQEGSQGAGNQPQHF.

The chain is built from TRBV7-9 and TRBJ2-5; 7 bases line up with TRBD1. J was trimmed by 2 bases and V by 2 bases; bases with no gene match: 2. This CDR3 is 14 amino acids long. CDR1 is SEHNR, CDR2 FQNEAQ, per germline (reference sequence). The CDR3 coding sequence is TGTGCCAGCAGCTTACCACAGGGGCAAGAGACCCAGTACTTC. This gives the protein CASSLPQGQETQYF.

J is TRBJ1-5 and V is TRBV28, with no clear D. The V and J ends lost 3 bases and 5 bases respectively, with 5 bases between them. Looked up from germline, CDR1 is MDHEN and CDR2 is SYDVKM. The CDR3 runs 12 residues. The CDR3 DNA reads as TGTGCCAGCAGTTTCCAGGATCAGCCCCAGCATTTT. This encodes CASSFQDQPQHF.

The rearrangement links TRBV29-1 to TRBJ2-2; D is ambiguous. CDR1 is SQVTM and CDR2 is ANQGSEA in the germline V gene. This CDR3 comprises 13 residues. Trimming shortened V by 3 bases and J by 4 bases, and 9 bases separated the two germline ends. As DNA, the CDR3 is TGCAGCGTTGATTTGGCTGGCACCGGGGAGCTGTTTTTT. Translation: CSVDLAGTGELFF.

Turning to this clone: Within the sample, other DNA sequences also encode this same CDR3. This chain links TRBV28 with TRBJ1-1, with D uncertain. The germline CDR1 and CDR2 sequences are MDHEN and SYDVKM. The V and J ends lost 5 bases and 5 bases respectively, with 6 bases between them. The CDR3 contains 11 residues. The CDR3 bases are TGTGCCAGCAGTACGAGGACTGAAGCTTTCTTT. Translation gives CASSTRTEAFF.

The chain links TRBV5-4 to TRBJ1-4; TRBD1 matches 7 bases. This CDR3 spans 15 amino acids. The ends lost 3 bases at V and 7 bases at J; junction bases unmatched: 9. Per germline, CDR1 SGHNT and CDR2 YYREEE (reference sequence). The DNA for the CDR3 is TGTGCCAGCAGCTCCGAGGGGGCTGGGTTTGAAAAACTGTTTTTT. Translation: CASSSEGAGFEKLFF.

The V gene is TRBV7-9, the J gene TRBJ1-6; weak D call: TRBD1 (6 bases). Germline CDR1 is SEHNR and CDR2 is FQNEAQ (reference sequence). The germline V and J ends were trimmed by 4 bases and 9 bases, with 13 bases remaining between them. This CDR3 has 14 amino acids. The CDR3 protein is CASSYNREGSPLHF. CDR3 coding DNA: TGTGCCAGCAGCTACAACAGGGAGGGTTCACCCCTCCACTTT.

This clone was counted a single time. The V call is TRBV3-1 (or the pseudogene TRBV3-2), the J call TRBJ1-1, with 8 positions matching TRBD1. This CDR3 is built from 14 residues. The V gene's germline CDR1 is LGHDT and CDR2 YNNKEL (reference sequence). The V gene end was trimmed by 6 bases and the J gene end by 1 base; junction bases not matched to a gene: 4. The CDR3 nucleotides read TGTGCCAGCAGTCTCGGGACAGGGAACACTGAAGCTTTCTTT. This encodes CASSLGTGNTEAFF.

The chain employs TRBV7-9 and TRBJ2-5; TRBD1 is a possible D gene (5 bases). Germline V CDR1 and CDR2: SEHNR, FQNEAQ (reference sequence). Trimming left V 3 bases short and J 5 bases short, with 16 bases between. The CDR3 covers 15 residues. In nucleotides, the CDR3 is TGTGCCAGCAGCTTTCTCCCGGGCCCAGGGGAGACCCAGTACTTC. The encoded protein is CASSFLPGPGETQYF.